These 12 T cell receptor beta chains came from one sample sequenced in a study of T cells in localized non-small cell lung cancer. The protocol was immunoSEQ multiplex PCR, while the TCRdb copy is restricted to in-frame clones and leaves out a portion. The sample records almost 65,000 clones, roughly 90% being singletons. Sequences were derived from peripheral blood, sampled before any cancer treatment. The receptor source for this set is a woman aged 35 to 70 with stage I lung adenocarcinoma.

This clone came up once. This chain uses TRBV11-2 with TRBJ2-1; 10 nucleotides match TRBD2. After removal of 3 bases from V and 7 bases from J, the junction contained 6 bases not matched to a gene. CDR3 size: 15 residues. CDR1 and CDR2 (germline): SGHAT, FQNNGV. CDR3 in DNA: TGTGCCAGCAGCTTGAGCGGGGGGGCCTGGAATGAGCAGTTCTTC. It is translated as CASSLSGGAWNEQFF.

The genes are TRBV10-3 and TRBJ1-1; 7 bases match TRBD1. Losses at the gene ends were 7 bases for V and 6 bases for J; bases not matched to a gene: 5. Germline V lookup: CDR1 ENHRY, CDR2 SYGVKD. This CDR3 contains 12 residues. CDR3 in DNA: TGTGCCATCACAGGGGGGCAAGCTGAAGCTTTCTTT. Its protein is CAITGGQAEAFF.

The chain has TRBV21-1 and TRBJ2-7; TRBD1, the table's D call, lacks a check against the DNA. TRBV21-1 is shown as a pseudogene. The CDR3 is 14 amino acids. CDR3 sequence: CASSNAGAQDEQYF. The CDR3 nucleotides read TGTGCCAGCAGCAATGCAGGGGCGCAGGACGAGCAGTACTTC.

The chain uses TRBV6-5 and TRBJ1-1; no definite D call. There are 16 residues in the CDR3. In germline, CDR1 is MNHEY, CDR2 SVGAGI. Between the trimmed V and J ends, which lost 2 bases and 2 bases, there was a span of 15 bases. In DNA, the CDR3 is TGTGCCAGCAGTTACGCCGGACCATATCGAAACACTGAAGCTTTCTTT. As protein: CASSYAGPYRNTEAFF.

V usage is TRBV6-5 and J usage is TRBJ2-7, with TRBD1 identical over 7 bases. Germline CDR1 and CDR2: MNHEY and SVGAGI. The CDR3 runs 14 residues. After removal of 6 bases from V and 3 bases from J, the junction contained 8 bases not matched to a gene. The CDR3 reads CASSSGQWGYEQYF. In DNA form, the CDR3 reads TGTGCCAGCAGCTCGGGACAGTGGGGCTACGAGCAGTACTTC.

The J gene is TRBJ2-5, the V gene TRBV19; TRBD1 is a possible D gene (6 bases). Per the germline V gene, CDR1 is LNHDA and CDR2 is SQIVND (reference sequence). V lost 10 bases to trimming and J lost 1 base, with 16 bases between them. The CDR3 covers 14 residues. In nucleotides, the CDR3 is TGTGCCACTAGGGGGTCATCGATCCAAGAGACCCAGTACTTC. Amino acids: CATRGSSIQETQYF.

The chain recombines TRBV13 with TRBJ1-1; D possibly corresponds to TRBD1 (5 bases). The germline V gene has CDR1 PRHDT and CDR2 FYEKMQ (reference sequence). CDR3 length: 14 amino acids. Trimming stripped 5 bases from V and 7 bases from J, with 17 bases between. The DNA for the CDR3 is TGTGCCAGCAGCCCAAGGACGGGGAGGGGTGAAGCTTTCTTT. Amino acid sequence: CASSPRTGRGEAFF.

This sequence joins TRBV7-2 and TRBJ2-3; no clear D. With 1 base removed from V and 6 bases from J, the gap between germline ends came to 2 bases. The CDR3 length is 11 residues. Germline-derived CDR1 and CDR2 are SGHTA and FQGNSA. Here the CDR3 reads CASSLEDTQYF. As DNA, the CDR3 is TGTGCCAGCAGCTTAGAGGATACGCAGTATTTT.

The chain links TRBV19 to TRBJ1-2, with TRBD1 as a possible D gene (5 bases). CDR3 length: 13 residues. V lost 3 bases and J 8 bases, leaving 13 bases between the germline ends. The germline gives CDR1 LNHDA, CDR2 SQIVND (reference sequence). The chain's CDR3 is CASSIQGSEGYTF. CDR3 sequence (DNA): TGTGCCAGTAGTATTCAGGGCTCGGAAGGCTACACCTTC.

Written as DNA, the CDR3 is TGTGCCAGCAGCTTTGGGTCTGGAAACACCATATATTTT. Encoded protein: CASSFGSGNTIYF. The V gene is TRBV7-6, the J gene TRBJ1-3; no definite D call. V dropped 3 bases and J dropped 1 base, with 4 bases sitting between them. Germline CDR1 and CDR2: SGHVS and FNYEAQ. This CDR3 region has 13 residues.

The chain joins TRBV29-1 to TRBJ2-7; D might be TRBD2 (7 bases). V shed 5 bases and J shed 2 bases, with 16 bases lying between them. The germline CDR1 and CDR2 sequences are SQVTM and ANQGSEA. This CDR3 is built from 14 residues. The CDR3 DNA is TGCAGCGTTAGACGGGACGGGGGGCCCTACGAGCAGTACTTC. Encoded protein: CSVRRDGGPYEQYF.

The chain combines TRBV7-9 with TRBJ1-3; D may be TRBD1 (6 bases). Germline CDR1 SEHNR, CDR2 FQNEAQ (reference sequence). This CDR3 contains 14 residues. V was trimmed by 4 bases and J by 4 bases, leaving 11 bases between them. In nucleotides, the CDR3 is TGTGCCAGCAGCTCTACAGGGACCGGAAACACCATATATTTT. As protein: CASSSTGTGNTIYF.